Listed below are T cell receptor beta chains from one sample, sequenced in a study of graft-versus-host responses after intestinal transplantation. Sequencing was performed with immunoSEQ multiplex PCR; in TCRdb, only in-frame clones are kept and a portion is missing. The table lists roughly 64,000 clones, approximately 91% of them singletons, with roughly 1.6% in the top ten. These TCRs' antigens remain unknown. Sample: unstimulated CD8+ T cells sorted from spleen or lymph node cells, taken before transplant. These TCRs come from a human donor who was the organ donor for an intestinal transplant. The CDR3 runs from the conserved cysteine through the conserved F or W. The D gene is left open where the match is weak. Where a row states a size, it is once, few, many or the class of an expanded clone; other rows omit it.

>.|TRBV28|TRBD2|TRBJ2-7
CATLGQGLAGGYEQYF
TGTGCCACCTTAGGTCAAGGACTAGCGGGGGGCTACGAGCAGTACTTC
>once|TRBV29-1|.|TRBJ2-7
CSVVGYGSTRYEQYF
TGCAGCGTTGTGGGTTACGGGAGTACCCGCTACGAGCAGTACTTC
>.|TRBV18|.|TRBJ2-1
CASSPWSSYNEQFF
TGTGCCAGCTCACCGTGGAGCTCCTACAATGAGCAGTTCTTC
>.|TRBV4-2|TRBD2|TRBJ2-2
CASSLRGENTGELFF
TGTGCCAGCAGCCTCCGGGGGGAGAACACCGGGGAGCTGTTTTTT
>once|TRBV19|.|TRBJ1-5
CASRLDLNQPQHF
TGTGCCAGTAGGCTAGATTTAAATCAGCCCCAGCATTTT
>.|TRBV28|TRBD2|TRBJ2-1
CASSLPTSGSVSYNEQFF
TGTGCCAGCAGTTTACCTACTAGCGGGAGCGTCTCCTACAATGAGCAGTTCTTC
>.|TRBV7-9|.|TRBJ1-1
CASSLGAGEAFF
TGTGCCAGCAGTCTAGGGGCAGGGGAAGCTTTCTTT
>.|TRBV5-5|TRBD1|TRBJ2-7
CASSSPGTAFYEQYF
TGTGCCAGCAGTTCCCCCGGGACAGCCTTTTACGAGCAGTACTTC
>.|TRBV18|.|TRBJ2-1
CASSPTETRTSYNEQFF
TGTGCCAGCTCACCAACCGAAACTAGAACTTCCTACAATGAGCAGTTCTTC
>.|TRBV25-1|TRBD1|TRBJ1-2
CASSELDRSYGYTF
TGTGCCAGCAGTGAATTGGACAGGAGCTATGGCTACACCTTC
>few|TRBV19|.|TRBJ1-1
CASSIGGNTEAFF
TGTGCCAGTAGTATTGGCGGGAACACTGAAGCTTTCTTT
>.|TRBV28|.|TRBJ2-2
CASSNTMDTGELFF
TGTGCCAGCAGCAACACCATGGACACCGGGGAGCTGTTTTTT
>once|TRBV19|TRBD1|TRBJ1-5
CASSIVLQGYSNQPQHF
TGTGCCAGTAGTATAGTCTTACAGGGGTATAGCAATCAGCCCCAGCATTTT
>.|TRBV5-1|.|TRBJ1-2
CASSLVASGEGYTF
TGCGCCAGCAGCTTGGTCGCGTCCGGGGAGGGTTACACCTTC
>.|TRBV19|.|TRBJ1-5
CASKQSGQPQHF
TGTGCCAGTAAACAGTCTGGACAGCCCCAGCATTTT
>.|TRBV27|.|TRBJ2-7
CASSPMGLSYEQYF
TGTGCCAGCAGTCCGATGGGGCTATCCTACGAGCAGTACTTC
>.|TRBV18|TRBD1|TRBJ2-7
CASSPGTGPYEQYF
TGTGCCAGCTCACCCGGGACAGGACCCTACGAGCAGTACTTC
>.|TRBV9|TRBD1|TRBJ2-5
CASSVVPWGDRQETQYF
TGTGCCAGCAGCGTAGTACCCTGGGGGGACAGGCAAGAGACCCAGTACTTC
>.|TRBV2|.|TRBJ1-4
CASSDSTEKLFF
TGTGCCAGCAGCGACAGCACCGAAAAACTGTTTTTT
>.|TRBV4-2|TRBD1|TRBJ2-7
CASSDKGDRGFYEQYF
TGTGCCAGCAGCGACAAGGGGGACAGGGGCTTCTACGAGCAGTACTTC
>.|TRBV6-1|.|TRBJ2-7
CASSELLQGSYEQYF
TGTGCCAGCAGTGAATTGTTACAGGGCTCCTACGAGCAGTACTTC
>few|TRBV5-6|.|TRBJ1-5
CASSLGGGALQPQHF
TGTGCCAGCAGCCTGGGTGGAGGGGCACTTCAGCCCCAGCATTTT
>.|TRBV6-6|.|TRBJ2-7
CASSPAGEIEQYF
TGTGCCAGTTCTCCAGCGGGCGAAATCGAGCAGTACTTC
>.|TRBV30|.|TRBJ2-7
CAWSVQVRYEQYF
TGTGCCTGGAGTGTACAGGTACGCTACGAGCAGTACTTC